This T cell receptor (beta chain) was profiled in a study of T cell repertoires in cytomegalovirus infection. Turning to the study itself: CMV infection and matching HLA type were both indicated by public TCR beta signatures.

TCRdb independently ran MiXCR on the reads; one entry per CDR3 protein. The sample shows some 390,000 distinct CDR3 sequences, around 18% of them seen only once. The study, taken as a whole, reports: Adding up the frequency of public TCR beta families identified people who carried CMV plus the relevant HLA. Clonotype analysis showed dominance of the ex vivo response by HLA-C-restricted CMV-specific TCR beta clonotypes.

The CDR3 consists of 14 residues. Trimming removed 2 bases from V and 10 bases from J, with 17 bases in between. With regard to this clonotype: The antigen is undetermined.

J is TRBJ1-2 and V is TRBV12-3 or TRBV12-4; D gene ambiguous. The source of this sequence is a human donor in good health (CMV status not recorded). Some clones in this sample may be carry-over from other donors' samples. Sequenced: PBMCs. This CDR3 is CASSLSPPFWPYTF. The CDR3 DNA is TGTGCCAGCAGTTTATCCCCTCCCTTCTGGCCCTACACCTTC.